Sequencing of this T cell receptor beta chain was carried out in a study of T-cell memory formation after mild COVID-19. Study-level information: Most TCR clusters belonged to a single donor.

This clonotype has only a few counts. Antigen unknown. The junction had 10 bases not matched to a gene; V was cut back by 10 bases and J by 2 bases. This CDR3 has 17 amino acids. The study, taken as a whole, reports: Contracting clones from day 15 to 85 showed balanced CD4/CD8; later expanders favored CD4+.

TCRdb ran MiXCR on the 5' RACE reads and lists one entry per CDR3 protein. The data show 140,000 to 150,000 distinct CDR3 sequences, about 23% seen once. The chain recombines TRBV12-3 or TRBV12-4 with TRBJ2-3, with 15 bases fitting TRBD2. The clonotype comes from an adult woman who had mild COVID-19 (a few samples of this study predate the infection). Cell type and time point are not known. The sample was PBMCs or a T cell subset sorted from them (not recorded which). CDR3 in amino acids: CATSGTSGGIYTDTQYF. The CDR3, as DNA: TGTGCCACGTCCGGGACTAGCGGGGGGATATACACAGATACGCAGTATTTT.